The 10 T cell receptor beta chains listed next were all sequenced from one sample in a study of T cell changes during pregnancy in multiple sclerosis. Clones were sequenced by immunoSEQ multiplex PCR, and TCRdb holds only the in-frame ones, with some missing. The data contain about 40,000 clones, 90% of them singletons. Specimen: CD4+ T cells from peripheral blood mononuclear cells, collected in the third trimester of pregnancy. Receptor source: a female donor with multiple sclerosis, enrolled in a pregnancy study.

This chain joins TRBV5-4 and TRBJ1-1; D gene ambiguous. From germline, CDR1 is SGHNT and CDR2 YYREEE (reference sequence). The CDR3 loop spans 12 amino acids. V was shortened by 4 bases and J by 7 bases, with 11 bases between the two germline ends. Written as DNA, the CDR3 is TGTGCCAGCAGCCCATTCCGCGGTGAAGCTTTCTTT. It specifies CASSPFRGEAFF.

The CDR3 region has the DNA TGTGCCAGCTTACTAGTTTGGCCAGATACGCAGTATTTT. This codes for CASLLVWPDTQYF. The chain carries TRBV6-1 and TRBJ2-3, with TRBD2 as a possible D gene (5 bases). The germline gives CDR1 MNHNS, CDR2 SASEGT. Trimming cost V 8 bases and J 4 bases, with 13 bases left between them. This CDR3 has 13 residues.

This clone was observed a single time. The V gene is TRBV7-2, the J gene TRBJ1-5, with TRBD1 identical over 9 bases. The V and J ends lost 5 bases and 5 bases, in that order; junction bases with no gene match: 7. CDR3 length: 15 amino acids. Germline assignment: CDR1 SGHTA and CDR2 FQGNSA. The CDR3: CASSATTGGHQPQHF. The CDR3 coding sequence is TGTGCCAGCAGCGCCACGACAGGGGGGCATCAGCCCCAGCATTTT.

This rearrangement joins TRBV30 to TRBJ2-1; no definite D call. Trimming pared 2 bases from V and 1 base from J, leaving 12 bases between. This CDR3 is built from 15 residues. Per the germline V gene, CDR1 is GTSNPN and CDR2 is SVGIG (reference sequence). CDR3 amino acids: CAWSPPEFSYNEQFF. The CDR3 DNA sequence: TGTGCCTGGAGTCCGCCGGAGTTTTCCTACAATGAGCAGTTCTTC.

The chain uses TRBV28 and TRBJ2-7, with D possibly matching TRBD1 (6 bases). Per germline, CDR1 MDHEN and CDR2 SYDVKM. There are 15 residues in the CDR3. Trimming took 2 bases from V and 2 from J, leaving 13 bases between them. CDR3 region: CASSLGGQLTYEQYF. CDR3 nucleotides: TGTGCCAGCAGTTTAGGGGGCCAATTAACCTACGAGCAGTACTTC.

A single count supports this clone. The chain uses TRBV27 and TRBJ2-1, with TRBD2 identical over 13 bases. The CDR3 is 15 residues long. The junction had 4 bases not matched to a gene; V was cut back by 2 bases and J by 9 bases. Germline-derived CDR1 and CDR2 are MNHEY and SMNVEV (reference sequence). The CDR3 sequence: CASSLLGLAGIEQFF. CDR3 coding DNA: TGTGCCAGCAGTTTACTGGGACTAGCGGGAATTGAGCAGTTCTTC.

The chain combines TRBV27 with TRBJ2-6, with D tentatively TRBD1 (5 bases). In germline, CDR1 is MNHEY, CDR2 SMNVEV (reference sequence). This CDR3 is built from 17 residues. Deletions cut 4 bases from V and 0 bases from J, with 13 bases between. The CDR3 loop reads CASSSAVTVSGANVLTF. The CDR3 DNA sequence: TGTGCCAGCAGTTCCGCCGTGACAGTCTCTGGGGCCAACGTCCTGACTTTC.

This clone appeared once. CDR3 loop: CASSVTQGSGELFF. In DNA, the CDR3 is TGTGCCAGCAGTGTAACCCAGGGATCCGGGGAGCTGTTTTTT. This rearrangement joins TRBV27 to TRBJ2-2; TRBD1 might be the D (5 bases). Germline V gives CDR1 MNHEY, CDR2 SMNVEV (reference sequence). V was trimmed by 5 bases and J by 6 bases, leaving 13 bases between them. The CDR3 length is 14 residues.

The chain uses TRBV25-1 and TRBJ2-2, with D perhaps matching TRBD2 (6 bases). Germline-derived CDR1 and CDR2 are MGHDK and SYGVNS. The V gene lost 1 base and the J gene lost 6 bases, with 15 bases spanning the gap. The CDR3 spans 16 residues. CDR3 coding DNA: TGTGCCAGCAGTGAATGGGGCGGGATGAGATCCGGGGAGCTGTTTTTT. Residues: CASSEWGGMRSGELFF.

DNA of the CDR3: TGTGCCAGCAGTCCCTCCTTCAGGGTGACCTATGGCTACACCTTC. It codes for CASSPSFRVTYGYTF. The chain combines TRBV27 with TRBJ1-2, with a possible D match to TRBD1 (5 bases). The CDR3 totals 15 residues. Trimming took 5 bases from V and 4 from J, leaving 17 bases between them. Germline CDR1 and CDR2: MNHEY and SMNVEV (reference sequence).